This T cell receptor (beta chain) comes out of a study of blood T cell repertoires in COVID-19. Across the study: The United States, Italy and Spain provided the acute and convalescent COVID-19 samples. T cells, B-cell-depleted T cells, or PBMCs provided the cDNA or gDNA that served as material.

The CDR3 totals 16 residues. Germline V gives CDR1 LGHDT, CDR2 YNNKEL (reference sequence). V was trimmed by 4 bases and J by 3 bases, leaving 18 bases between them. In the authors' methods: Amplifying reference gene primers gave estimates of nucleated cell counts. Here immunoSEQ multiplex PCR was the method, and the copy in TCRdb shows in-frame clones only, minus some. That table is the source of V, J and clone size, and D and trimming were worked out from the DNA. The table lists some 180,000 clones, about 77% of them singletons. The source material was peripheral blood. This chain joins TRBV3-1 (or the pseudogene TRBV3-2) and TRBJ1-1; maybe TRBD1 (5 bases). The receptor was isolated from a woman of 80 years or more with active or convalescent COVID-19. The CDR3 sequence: CASSPLTRGGDTEAFF. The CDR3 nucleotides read TGTGCCAGCAGCCCGTTAACTCGGGGGGGGGACACTGAAGCTTTCTTT.